This paragraph covers one T cell receptor (beta chain) sequence. Germline CDR1 reads MNHEY; CDR2 reads SVGAGI. V lost 6 bases and J lost 6; bases outside the gene matches: 9. This CDR3 spans 14 amino acids. The data stem from a study of blood T cell repertoires in COVID-19. About the study: COVID-19 samples, acute and convalescent, were from the United States, Italy and Spain.

The table came from immunoSEQ multiplex PCR; TCRdb's copy has only in-frame clones and leaves some out. The sample has 150,000 to 180,000 clones, about 73% seen once. The sequence was collected from a man older than 75 with acute or convalescent COVID-19. The material sequenced was peripheral blood. The rearrangement uses TRBV6-5 and TRBJ2-7; 9 nucleotides match TRBD1. The CDR3 spells CASSSGTGSSEQYV. In DNA, the CDR3 is TGTGCCAGCAGCTCCGGGACAGGGAGTTCCGAGCAGTACGTC.